These T cell receptor beta chains were read from a single sample in a study of T cell clones after liver transplantation. Profiling relied on immunoSEQ multiplex PCR, and the TCRdb table lists in-frame clones only, not all of them. The sample consists of about 99,000 clones, about 80% of them appearing once. This material consisted of CD4+ T cells from blood, taken approximately 45 months after liver transplant. The origin of the receptors is a human patient who received a liver transplant. Some T cells may be transferred from the graft donor. Each CDR3 is given with its conserved first and last residue. Fields, in order: J gene, V gene, clone size, D gene, CDR3 protein, CDR3 DNA. D genes are given only for firm matches. Clone sizes are given selectively: once, few, many, or a class where the clone is expanded.

TRBJ2-3 TRBV6-5 - - CASSYLGGTDTQYF TGTGCCAGCAGTTACCTCGGGGGCACAGATACGCAGTATTTT
TRBJ2-4 TRBV5-5 - - CASTSPNRTLPYF TGTGCCAGCACCTCCCCGAACAGGACTCTACCGTACTTC
TRBJ1-1 TRBV10-2 - - CASRDTAIPEAFF TGCGCCAGCAGAGACACGGCAATCCCTGAAGCTTTCTTT
TRBJ2-7 TRBV18 once - CASSPYGYEQYF TGTGCCAGCTCACCATACGGGTACGAGCAGTACTTC
TRBJ1-2 TRBV19 - TRBD1 CASSTGTVSLGGYTF TGTGCCAGTAGTACCGGGACAGTCTCGTTGGGTGGCTACACCTTC
TRBJ1-2 TRBV5-1 - TRBD1 CASSSGQGDYGYTF TGCGCCAGCAGCTCGGGACAGGGCGACTATGGCTACACCTTC
TRBJ2-7 TRBV28 - TRBD2 CASSPGPGGNEQYF TGTGCCAGCAGCCCAGGTCCCGGGGGGAACGAGCAGTACTTC
TRBJ2-7 TRBV4-3 - - CASSRAVRSYEQYF TGCGCCAGCAGCCGGGCCGTGCGAAGCTACGAGCAGTACTTC
TRBJ2-1 TRBV5-1 few - CASSSIVPGQSYNEQFF TGCGCCAGCAGCTCGATCGTTCCTGGACAATCCTACAATGAGCAGTTCTTC
TRBJ1-2 TRBV12-5 - - CASGLALQGSNYGYTF TGTGCTAGTGGTTTGGCACTACAGGGTTCCAACTATGGCTACACCTTC
TRBJ1-4 TRBV7-9 few TRBD1 CASSLQGAGEKLFF TGTGCCAGCAGCTTACAGGGGGCCGGTGAAAAACTGTTTTTT
TRBJ2-2 TRBV27 - TRBD1 CASSQSGTAWNLDTGELFF TGTGCCAGCAGTCAATCCGGGACAGCGTGGAATTTGGACACCGGGGAGCTGTTTTTT
TRBJ2-1 TRBV4-3 - - CASSQEGVSHNEQFF TGCGCCAGCAGCCAAGAAGGAGTGTCTCACAATGAGCAGTTCTTC
TRBJ2-3 TRBV7-9 - TRBD1 CASSFGQGATDTQYF TGTGCCAGCAGCTTTGGACAGGGGGCAACAGATACGCAGTATTTT
TRBJ1-1 TRBV19 - TRBD1 CASSIQGEATEAFF TGTGCCAGTAGTATTCAGGGGGAAGCCACTGAAGCTTTCTTT
TRBJ2-6 TRBV7-6 - - CASSDPGVSGANVLTF TGTGCCAGCAGCGACCCGGGAGTAAGTGGGGCCAACGTCCTGACTTTC
TRBJ2-2 TRBV7-6 once TRBD2 CASSYGGVSTGELFF TGTGCCAGCAGCTATGGGGGGGTCAGCACCGGGGAGCTGTTTTTT
TRBJ1-5 TRBV19 - - CASSPFQAVNQPQHF TGTGCCAGTAGTCCGTTTCAGGCGGTCAATCAGCCCCAGCATTTT
TRBJ1-2 TRBV28 - TRBD1 CASKPGTGGRGYTF TGTGCCAGCAAACCCGGAACAGGGGGCAGGGGCTACACCTTC
TRBJ1-3 TRBV7-8 - - CASSLGGGNTIYF TGTGCCAGCAGCTTAGGGGGGGGAAACACCATATATTTT
TRBJ2-7 TRBV19 - TRBD1 CASSSGTGDSYEQYF TGTGCCAGTAGTTCCGGGACAGGGGACTCCTACGAGCAGTACTTC
TRBJ1-6 TRBV19 - TRBD1 CASRRGDRAVDSPLHF TGTGCCAGTAGGCGAGGGGACAGGGCCGTTGATTCACCCCTCCACTTT
TRBJ2-3 TRBV9 - TRBD2 CASSLTSGGTTDTQYF TGTGCCAGCAGCCTAACTAGCGGGGGAACCACAGATACGCAGTATTTT
TRBJ2-1 TRBV19 few - CASSIGDNEQFF TGTGCCAGTAGTATTGGAGACAATGAGCAGTTCTTC
TRBJ2-2 TRBV6-4 - TRBD1 CASRKTGDTGELFF TGTGCCAGCAGGAAGACAGGGGACACCGGGGAGCTGTTTTTT
TRBJ2-1 TRBV18 - - CASSPQGRDPYNEQFF TGTGCCAGCTCACCACAAGGGAGAGACCCGTACAATGAGCAGTTCTTC
TRBJ1-2 TRBV7-2 - TRBD1 CASSSTGQGGYYGYTF TGTGCCAGCAGCTCTACTGGACAGGGCGGTTACTATGGCTACACCTTC
TRBJ2-2 TRBV7-2 - - CASSPPGQNTGELFF TGTGCCAGCAGCCCCCCGGGACAGAACACCGGGGAGCTGTTTTTT
TRBJ2-7 TRBV5-1 - TRBD1 CASSTPTGWAPYEQYF TGCGCCAGCAGCACCCCGACAGGGTGGGCCCCCTACGAGCAGTACTTC
TRBJ2-7 TRBV28 - TRBD2 CASRSGGIYEQYF TGTGCCAGCAGGTCCGGGGGGATTTACGAGCAGTACTTC
TRBJ1-4 TRBV6-5 once TRBD1 CASSYGTAKREKLFF TGTGCCAGCAGCTACGGGACAGCCAAGAGAGAAAAACTGTTTTTT
TRBJ2-7 TRBV18 once - CASSPQPAGQGPYEQYF TGTGCCAGCTCACCACAGCCGGCGGGGCAGGGACCCTACGAGCAGTACTTC
TRBJ2-7 TRBV16 few - CASSQSFLTSVQYEQYF TGTGCCAGCAGCCAATCGTTTCTGACTAGTGTCCAATACGAGCAGTACTTC
TRBJ1-2 TRBV5-8 - - CASSLAGSVGGYTF TGTGCCAGCAGCTTGGCCGGGAGTGTGGGCGGCTACACCTTC
TRBJ2-1 TRBV10-1 - - CAKPWGSNNEQFF TGCGCCAAGCCCTGGGGATCCAACAATGAGCAGTTCTTC
TRBJ2-3 TRBV11-3 - TRBD1 CASSTGTAPSTDTQYF TGTGCCAGCAGCACCGGGACAGCTCCTAGCACAGATACGCAGTATTTT
TRBJ2-3 TRBV5-1 - TRBD1 CASSLARTGGPDRTDTQYF TGCGCCAGCAGCTTGGCCCGGACAGGGGGACCCGATAGGACAGATACGCAGTATTTT
TRBJ1-5 TRBV7-2 - TRBD1 CASSWDRGTRQPQHF TGTGCCAGCAGCTGGGACAGGGGGACGCGGCAGCCCCAGCATTTT
TRBJ2-3 TRBV29-1 - - CSVGTADTQYF TGCAGCGTCGGGACGGCAGATACGCAGTATTTT
TRBJ2-7 TRBV29-1 - TRBD1 CSVDGGADRGTYEQYF TGCAGCGTTGATGGGGGGGCGGACAGGGGCACCTACGAGCAGTACTTC
TRBJ1-4 TRBV5-1 - - CASSLNLGRSNEKLFF TGCGCCAGCAGCTTAAACCTAGGACGATCTAATGAAAAACTGTTTTTT
TRBJ1-4 TRBV7-9 - - CASSSTARGEKLFF TGTGCCAGCAGCTCAACCGCCAGGGGTGAAAAACTGTTTTTT
TRBJ1-4 TRBV10-3 - - CAISDPDTYATNEKLFF TGTGCCATCAGTGATCCCGACACATATGCAACTAATGAAAAACTGTTTTTT
TRBJ1-1 TRBV15 - TRBD1 CATSTGQGSRGTEAFF TGTGCCACCAGCACCGGACAGGGAAGTAGGGGCACTGAAGCTTTCTTT
TRBJ1-3 TRBV11-2 - - CASSLSLASVSGNTIYF TGTGCCAGCAGCTTAAGCTTGGCGAGCGTCTCTGGAAACACCATATATTTT
TRBJ2-7 TRBV27 - - CASSSNRWGEQYF TGTGCCAGCAGTTCCAATCGATGGGGCGAGCAGTACTTC
TRBJ2-1 TRBV5-1 - TRBD2 CASSRLAGDYNEQFF TGCGCCAGCAGCCGACTAGCGGGGGATTACAATGAGCAGTTCTTC
TRBJ2-7 TRBV18 - TRBD2 CASSPSDSSGSYEQYF TGTGCCAGCTCACCATCAGACAGTAGCGGGAGCTACGAGCAGTACTTC
TRBJ1-1 TRBV6-1 - - CASSEARGTEAFF TGTGCCAGCAGTGAAGCGAGGGGCACTGAAGCTTTCTTT
TRBJ2-7 TRBV5-1 - TRBD2 CASSGGTSSAMGEQYF TGCGCCAGCAGCGGGGGGACTAGCTCAGCCATGGGCGAGCAGTACTTC
TRBJ1-5 TRBV27 - - CASRLGNQPQHF TGTGCCAGCCGCTTGGGCAATCAGCCCCAGCATTTT
TRBJ2-7 TRBV28 - - CASSLPYGTKNYEQYF TGTGCCAGCAGTTTGCCTTACGGGACAAAAAACTACGAGCAGTACTTC
TRBJ2-1 TRBV7-3 - TRBD2 CASSLTVLAGGYEQFF TGTGCCAGCAGCTTAACGGTGCTAGCGGGGGGATATGAGCAGTTCTTC
TRBJ2-2 TRBV7-8 - - CASSFRTDRYTGELFF TGTGCCAGCAGCTTTCGGACGGACCGATACACCGGGGAGCTGTTTTTT
TRBJ1-4 TRBV18 - TRBD1 CASSGQGQGSEKLFF TGTGCCAGCTCAGGGCAGGGACAGGGATCTGAAAAACTGTTTTTT
TRBJ2-5 TRBV19 - - CASTSGTQRETQYF TGTGCCAGTACTTCCGGGACTCAGAGGGAGACCCAGTACTTC
TRBJ1-3 TRBV18 - - CASSPGGNTIYF TGTGCCAGCTCACCCGGCGGAAACACCATATATTTT
TRBJ2-3 TRBV5-6 - TRBD1 CASSHRTGVDTQYF TGTGCCAGCAGCCACCGGACAGGAGTAGATACGCAGTATTTT